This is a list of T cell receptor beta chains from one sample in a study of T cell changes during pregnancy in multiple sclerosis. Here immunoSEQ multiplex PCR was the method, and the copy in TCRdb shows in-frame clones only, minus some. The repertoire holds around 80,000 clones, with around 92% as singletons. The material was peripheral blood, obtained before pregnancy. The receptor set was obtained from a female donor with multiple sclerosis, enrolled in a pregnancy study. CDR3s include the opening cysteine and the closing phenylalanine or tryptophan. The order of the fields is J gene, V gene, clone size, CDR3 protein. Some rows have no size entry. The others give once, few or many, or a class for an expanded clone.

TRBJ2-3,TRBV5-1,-,CASSPRTSGSPTDTQYF
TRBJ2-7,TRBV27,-,CASHMGREQYF
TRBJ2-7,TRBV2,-,CASSDRYEQYF
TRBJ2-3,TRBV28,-,CASRLTGPDTQYF
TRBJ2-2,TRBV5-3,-,CARSPRVAGLGWMTGELFF
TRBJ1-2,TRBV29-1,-,CSVEPGSGYTF
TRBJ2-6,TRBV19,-,CASRKALGLEQSGANVLTF
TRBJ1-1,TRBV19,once,CASTYRTGGMNTEAFF
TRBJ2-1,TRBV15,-,CATSGIRGLLYNEQFF
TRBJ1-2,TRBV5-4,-,CASSGAPGTWDYGYTF
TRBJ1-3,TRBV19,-,CASSPWSGTPSGNTIYF
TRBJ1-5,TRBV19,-,CASTLTGLQPQHF
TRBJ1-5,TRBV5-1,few,CASSFLGASNQPQHF
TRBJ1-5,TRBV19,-,CASSFNSNQPQHF
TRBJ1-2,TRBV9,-,CASSAGGQGMSGYTF
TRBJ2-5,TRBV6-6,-,CASSLQETQYF
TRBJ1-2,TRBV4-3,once,CASSQLNGQGGGYTF
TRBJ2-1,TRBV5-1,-,CASRLAGWTYNEQFF
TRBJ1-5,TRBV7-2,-,CASSAGGHSNQPQHF
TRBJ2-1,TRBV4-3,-,CASSTQSGDEQFF
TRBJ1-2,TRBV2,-,CASSADRYGYTF
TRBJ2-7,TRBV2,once,CASISGTSGGYEQYF
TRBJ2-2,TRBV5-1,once,CASSSTPPGLEGGELFF
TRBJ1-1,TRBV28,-,CASSPNRGINTEAFF
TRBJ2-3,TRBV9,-,CASSVAFSGRGADTQYF